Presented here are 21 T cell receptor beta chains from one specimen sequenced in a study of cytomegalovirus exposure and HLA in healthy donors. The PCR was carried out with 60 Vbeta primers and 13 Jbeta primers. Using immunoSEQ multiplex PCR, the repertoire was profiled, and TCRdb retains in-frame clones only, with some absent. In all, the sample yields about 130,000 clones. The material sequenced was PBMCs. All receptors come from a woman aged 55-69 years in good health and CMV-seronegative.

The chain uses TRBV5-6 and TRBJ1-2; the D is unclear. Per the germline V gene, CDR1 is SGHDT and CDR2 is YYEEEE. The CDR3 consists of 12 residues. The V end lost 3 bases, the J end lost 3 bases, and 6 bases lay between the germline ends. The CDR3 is CASSWEDYGYTF. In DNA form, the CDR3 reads TGTGCCAGCAGCTGGGAGGACTATGGCTACACCTTC.

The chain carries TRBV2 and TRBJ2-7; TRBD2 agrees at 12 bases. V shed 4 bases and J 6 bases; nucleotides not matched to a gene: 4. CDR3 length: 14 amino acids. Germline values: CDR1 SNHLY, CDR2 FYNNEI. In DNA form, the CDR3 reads TGTGCCAGCAGTGGGACTAGCGGGATCTCCGAGCAGTACTTC. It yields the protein CASSGTSGISEQYF.

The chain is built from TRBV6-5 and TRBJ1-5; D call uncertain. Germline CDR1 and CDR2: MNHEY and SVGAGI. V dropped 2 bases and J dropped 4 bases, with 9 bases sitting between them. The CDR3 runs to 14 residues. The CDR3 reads CASSYDRGNQPQHF. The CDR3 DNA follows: TGTGCCAGCAGTTACGATCGAGGTAATCAGCCCCAGCATTTT.

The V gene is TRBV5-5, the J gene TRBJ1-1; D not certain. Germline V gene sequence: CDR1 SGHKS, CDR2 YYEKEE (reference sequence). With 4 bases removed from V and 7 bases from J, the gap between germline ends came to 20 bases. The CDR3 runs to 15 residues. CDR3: CASSPRGDGVGEAFF. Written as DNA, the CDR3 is TGTGCCAGCAGCCCCAGAGGAGATGGCGTTGGTGAAGCTTTCTTT.

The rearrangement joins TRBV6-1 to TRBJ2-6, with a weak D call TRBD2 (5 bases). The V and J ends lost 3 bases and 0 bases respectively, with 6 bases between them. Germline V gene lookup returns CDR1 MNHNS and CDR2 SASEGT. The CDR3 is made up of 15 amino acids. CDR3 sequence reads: CASSDRGSGANVLTF. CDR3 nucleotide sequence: TGTGCCAGCAGTGATCGGGGCTCTGGGGCCAACGTCCTGACTTTC.

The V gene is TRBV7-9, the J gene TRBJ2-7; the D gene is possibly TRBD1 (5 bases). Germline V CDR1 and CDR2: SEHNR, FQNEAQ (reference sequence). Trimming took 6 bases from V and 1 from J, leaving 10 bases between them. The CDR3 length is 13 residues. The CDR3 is CASSTQVSYEQYF. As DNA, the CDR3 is TGTGCCAGCAGTACACAGGTGTCCTACGAGCAGTACTTC.

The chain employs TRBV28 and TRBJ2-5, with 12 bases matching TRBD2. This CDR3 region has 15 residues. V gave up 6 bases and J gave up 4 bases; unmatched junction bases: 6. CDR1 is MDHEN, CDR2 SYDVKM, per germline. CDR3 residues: CASSSRLAGVETQYF. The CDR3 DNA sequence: TGTGCCAGCAGCTCCCGACTAGCGGGAGTAGAGACCCAGTACTTC. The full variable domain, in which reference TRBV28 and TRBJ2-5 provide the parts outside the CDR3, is DVKVTQSSRYLVKRTGEKVFLECVQDMDHENMFWYRQDPGLGLRLIYFSYDVKMKEKGDIPEGYSVSREKKERFSLILESASTNQTSMYLCASSSRLAGVETQYFGPGTRLLVL.

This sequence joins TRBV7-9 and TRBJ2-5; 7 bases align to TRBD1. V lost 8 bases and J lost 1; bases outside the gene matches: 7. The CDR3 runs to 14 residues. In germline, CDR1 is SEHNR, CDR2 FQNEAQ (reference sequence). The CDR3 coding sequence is TGTGCCAGCGGGAGACAGGGCCCCCAAGAGACCCAGTACTTC. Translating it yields CASGRQGPQETQYF.

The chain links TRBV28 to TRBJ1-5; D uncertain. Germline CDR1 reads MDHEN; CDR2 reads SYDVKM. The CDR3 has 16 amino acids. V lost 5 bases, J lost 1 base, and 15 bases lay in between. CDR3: CASSPPDSTSNQPQHF. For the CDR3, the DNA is TGTGCCAGCAGTCCTCCCGATTCCACAAGCAATCAGCCCCAGCATTTT.

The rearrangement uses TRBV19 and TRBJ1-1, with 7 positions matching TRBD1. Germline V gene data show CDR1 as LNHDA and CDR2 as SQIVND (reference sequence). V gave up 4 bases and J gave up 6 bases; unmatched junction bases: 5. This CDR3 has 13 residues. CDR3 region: CASSSETGAEAFF. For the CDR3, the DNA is TGTGCCAGTAGTAGCGAAACAGGGGCTGAAGCTTTCTTT.

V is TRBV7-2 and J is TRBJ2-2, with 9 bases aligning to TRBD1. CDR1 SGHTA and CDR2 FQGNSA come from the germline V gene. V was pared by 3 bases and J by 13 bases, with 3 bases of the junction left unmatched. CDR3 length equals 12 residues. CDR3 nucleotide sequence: TGTGCCAGCAGCTTGATGGACAGGGGGCTGTTTTTT. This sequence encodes CASSLMDRGLFF.

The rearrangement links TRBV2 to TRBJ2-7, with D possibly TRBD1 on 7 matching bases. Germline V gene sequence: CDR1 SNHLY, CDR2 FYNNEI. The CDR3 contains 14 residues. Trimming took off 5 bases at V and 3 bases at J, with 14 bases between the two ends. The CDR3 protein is CASSLQGGIYEQYF. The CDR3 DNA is TGTGCCAGCAGTCTTCAGGGGGGTATCTACGAGCAGTACTTC.

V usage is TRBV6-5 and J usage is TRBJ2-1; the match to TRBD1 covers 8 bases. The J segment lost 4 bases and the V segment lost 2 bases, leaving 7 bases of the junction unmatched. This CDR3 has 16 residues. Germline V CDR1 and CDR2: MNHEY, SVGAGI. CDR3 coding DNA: TGTGCCAGCAGTTACGGACAGGGCATCCAGTACAATGAGCAGTTCTTC. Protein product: CASSYGQGIQYNEQFF.

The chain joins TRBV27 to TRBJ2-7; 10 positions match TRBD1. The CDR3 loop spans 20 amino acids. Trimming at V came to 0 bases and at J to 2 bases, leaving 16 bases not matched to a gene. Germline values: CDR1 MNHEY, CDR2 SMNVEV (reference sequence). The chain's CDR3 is CASSLSTRQGAHTGTYEQYF. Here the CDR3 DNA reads TGTGCCAGCAGTTTATCGACCAGACAGGGGGCCCATACCGGCACCTACGAGCAGTACTTC.

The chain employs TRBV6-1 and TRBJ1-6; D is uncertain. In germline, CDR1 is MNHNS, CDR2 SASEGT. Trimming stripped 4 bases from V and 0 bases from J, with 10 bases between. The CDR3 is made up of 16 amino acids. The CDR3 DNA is TGTGCCAGCAGTGTTGAGGGTATCTCCTATAATTCACCCCTCCACTTT. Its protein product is CASSVEGISYNSPLHF.

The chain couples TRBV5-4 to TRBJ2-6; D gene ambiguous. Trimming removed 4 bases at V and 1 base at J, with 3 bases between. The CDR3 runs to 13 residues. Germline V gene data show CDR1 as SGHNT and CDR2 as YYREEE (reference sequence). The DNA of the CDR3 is TGTGCCAGCAGCCTGTCTGGGGCCAACGTCCTGACTTTC. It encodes CASSLSGANVLTF.

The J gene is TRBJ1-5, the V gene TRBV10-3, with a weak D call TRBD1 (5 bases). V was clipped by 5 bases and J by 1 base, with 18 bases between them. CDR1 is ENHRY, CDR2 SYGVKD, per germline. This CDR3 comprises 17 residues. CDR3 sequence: CAISTSRQGPSNQPQHF. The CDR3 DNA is TGTGCCATCAGTACGAGTCGGCAGGGTCCGAGCAATCAGCCCCAGCATTTT.

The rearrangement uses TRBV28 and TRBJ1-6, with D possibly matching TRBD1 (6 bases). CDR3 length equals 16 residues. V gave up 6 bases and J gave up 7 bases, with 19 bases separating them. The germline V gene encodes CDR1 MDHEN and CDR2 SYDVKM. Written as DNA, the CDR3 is TGTGCCAGCAGCCACGGGACATCGGGACCAAATTCACCCCTCCACTTT. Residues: CASSHGTSGPNSPLHF.

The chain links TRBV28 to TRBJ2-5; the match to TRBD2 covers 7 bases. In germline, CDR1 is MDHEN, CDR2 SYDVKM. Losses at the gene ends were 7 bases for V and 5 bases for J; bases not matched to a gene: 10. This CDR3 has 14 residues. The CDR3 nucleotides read TGTGCCAGCAATAGCGGCGGGGGAGGCGAGACCCAGTACTTC. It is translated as CASNSGGGGETQYF.

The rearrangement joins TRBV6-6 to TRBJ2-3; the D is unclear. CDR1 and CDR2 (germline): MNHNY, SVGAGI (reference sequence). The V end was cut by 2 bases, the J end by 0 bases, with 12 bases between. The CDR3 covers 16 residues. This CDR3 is CASSYLEEISTDTQYF. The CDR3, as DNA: TGTGCCAGCAGTTACCTCGAGGAGATTAGCACAGATACGCAGTATTTT.

CDR3 sequence (DNA): TGTGCCAGCAGTCGACTTGACAGGGCCTACGAGCAGTACTTC. Translated: CASSRLDRAYEQYF. The chain has TRBV6-1 and TRBJ2-7; 7 positions agree with TRBD1. Germline V gives CDR1 MNHNS, CDR2 SASEGT. The CDR3 sequence is 14 residues long. Losses at the gene ends were 5 bases for V and 2 bases for J; bases not matched to a gene: 6.